The rows below give T cell receptor beta chains drawn from one sample of a study of T cells in Graves' hyperthyroidism and ophthalmopathy. MiXCR, run by TCRdb on the multiplex PCR reads, gives a single entry per CDR3 protein. This sample carries around 700,000 distinct CDR3 sequences, about 17% of them seen once, and the ten largest clones take 16%. The sample comprised blood. The receptors were sampled from a woman between 45 and 65 years old with Graves' hyperthyroidism that later progressed to Graves' ophthalmopathy. Each CDR3 is given with its conserved first and last residue. A D gene is named only where the DNA matches it firmly. Only part of the rows carry a size: once, few, many, or a class if the clone is expanded.

TRBJ2-3 | . | TRBV4-1 | . | TGCGCCAGCAGCCTTCCCGTCGCAGGGCAGCCAGATACGCAGTATTTT | CASSLPVAGQPDTQYF
TRBJ2-7 | . | TRBV30 | TRBD1 | TGTGCCTGGAGTAAAGACAGGGGGGAAACCTACGAGCAGTACTTC | CAWSKDRGETYEQYF
TRBJ2-2 | . | TRBV14 | . | TGTGCCAGCAACGGCGGGACGAACACCGGGGAGCTGTTTTTT | CASNGGTNTGELFF
TRBJ1-2 | . | TRBV20-1 | TRBD1 | TGCAGTGCCCAGAGGGACAGGGCGAGCTATGGCTACACCTTC | CSAQRDRASYGYTF
TRBJ1-2 | many | TRBV20-1 | TRBD1 | TGCAGTGCTAGCGAAGGTAGAGGGGGCAGGGTGCAGCGGAACTATGGCTACACCTTC | CSASEGRGGRVQRNYGYTF
TRBJ1-2 | . | TRBV20-1 | . | TGCAGTGCTCCCCTCGTGGGAGAAGCTAACTATGGCTACACCTTC | CSAPLVGEANYGYTF
TRBJ1-5 | . | TRBV12-3/TRBV12-4 | . | TGTGCCAGCAGTTTAGACCTCAAGCAGCCCCAGCATTTT | CASSLDLKQPQHF
TRBJ1-6 | . | TRBV12-3/TRBV12-4 | TRBD1 | TGTGCCAGCAGTTTAAGAGGGACAGGACCCGCACCCCTCCACTTT | CASSLRGTGPAPLHF
TRBJ2-5 | . | TRBV20-1 | TRBD2 | TGCAGTGCTCCCTCTTGGGAGGGCCAAGAGACCCAGTACTTC | CSAPSWEGQETQYF
TRBJ2-2 | many | TRBV11-2 | . | TGTGCCAGCAGCTTATCAGGGACTGGGGCCGGGGAGCTGTTTTTT | CASSLSGTGAGELFF
TRBJ1-6 | few | TRBV19 | . | TGTGCCAGCCTGGGGCAACTGGGAATAGGACCCCTCCACTTT | CASLGQLGIGPLHF
TRBJ1-1 | . | TRBV19 | . | TGTGCCAGTAGTATAGCTCCAGGGGTGGGCACTGAAGCTTTCTTT | CASSIAPGVGTEAFF
TRBJ2-5 | many | TRBV9 | . | TGTGCCAGCAGCGTAGGTGGAGGAGAGACCCAGTACTTC | CASSVGGGETQYF
TRBJ1-1 | many | TRBV11-2 | . | TGTGCCAGCACCCTAGGGGGGGGCATGAACACTGAAGCTTTCTTT | CASTLGGGMNTEAFF
TRBJ2-3 | . | TRBV7-9 | . | TGTGCCAGCAGCTTTCGGTGGGGCGCAGATACGCAGTATTTT | CASSFRWGADTQYF
TRBJ1-2 | . | TRBV6-5 | TRBD1 | TGTGCCAGCAGTTCGGAAGACAGGGGGCCGGAGGGCTACACCTTC | CASSSEDRGPEGYTF
TRBJ2-2 | many | TRBV5-1 | . | TGCGCCAGCAGGGCTGGCGGAGCAAACACCGGGGAGCTGTTTTTT | CASRAGGANTGELFF
TRBJ1-2 | many | TRBV18 | TRBD1 | TGTGCCAGCTCTGTGCAGGGGGAGCTTCACTATGGCTACACCTTC | CASSVQGELHYGYTF
TRBJ1-5 | few | TRBV19 | . | TGTGCCAGTAGAGACGAGTTATATTATAGCAATCAGCCCCAGCATTTT | CASRDELYYSNQPQHF
TRBJ1-5 | . | TRBV20-1 | TRBD1 | TGCAGTGCTAGTAAACAGGGGAGGAATCAGCCCCAGCATTTT | CSASKQGRNQPQHF
TRBJ2-5 | many | TRBV5-1 | . | TGCGCCAGCAGCTTGGAGTGGGGGCAAGAGACCCAGTACTTC | CASSLEWGQETQYF
TRBJ1-1 | few | TRBV7-3 | TRBD1 | TGTGCCAGCAGCTTCCGTCAATCGGGACAGGGTGCAGGAAACACTGAAGCTTTCTTT | CASSFRQSGQGAGNTEAFF
TRBJ2-2 | . | TRBV7-2 | . | TGTGCCAGCAGCGCGGGACCGGACACCGGGGAGCTGTTTTTT | CASSAGPDTGELFF
TRBJ2-3 | . | TRBV2 | TRBD1 | TGTGCCAGCGCCGGGACAGGGAGATCGCAGTATTTT | CASAGTGRSQYF
TRBJ1-5 | . | TRBV19 | . | TGTGCCAGTACCCAGAGATTCAATCAGCCCCAGCATTTT | CASTQRFNQPQHF
TRBJ1-1 | many | TRBV11-2 | . | TGTGCCAGCAGGACCGGGACATTAGGGGCGGCTGAAGCTTTCTTT | CASRTGTLGAAEAFF
TRBJ2-5 | many | TRBV7-7 | TRBD1 | TGTGCTAGCAGCTTAAAAGACGGGACAGGGGGCTCGGAGACCCAGTACTTC | CASSLKDGTGGSETQYF
TRBJ2-5 | many | TRBV2 | . | TGTGCCAGCAGTGAACTGCGTGGGGTGGCAGAGACCCAGTACTTC | CASSELRGVAETQYF
TRBJ2-3 | few | TRBV29-1 | . | TGCAGCGCTGATGGGGATTACACAGATACGCAGTATTTT | CSADGDYTDTQYF
TRBJ2-1 | . | TRBV11-2 | TRBD2 | TGTGCCAGCAGCTTAGGGGGCACAGGGGGACTAGCGACGACGCAATATGAGCAGTTCTTC | CASSLGGTGGLATTQYEQFF
TRBJ2-3 | many | TRBV13 | . | TGTGCCAGCAGCCCGGTGGGTGATACGCAGTATTTT | CASSPVGDTQYF
TRBJ2-7 | . | TRBV20-1 | TRBD2 | TGCAGTGCTAGAGGTGTTACTAGCGGATTCTCCTACGAGCAGTACTTC | CSARGVTSGFSYEQYF
TRBJ1-1 | many | TRBV3-1 | . | TGTGCCAGCAGCCAATACACTGAAGCTTTCTTT | CASSQYTEAFF
TRBJ1-5 | few | TRBV9 | . | TGTGCCAGCAGCGTAGAGGTGGACCAGCCCCAGCATTTT | CASSVEVDQPQHF
TRBJ2-2 | . | TRBV20-1 | . | TGCAGTGCTAGGAATTGGAACACCGGGGAGCTGTTTTTT | CSARNWNTGELFF
TRBJ2-5 | many | TRBV3-1 | TRBD2 | TGTGCCAGCAGCCAAGGGACTAGCGGGGGCCCCCAAGAGACCCAGTACTTC | CASSQGTSGGPQETQYF
TRBJ1-2 | . | TRBV15 | . | TGTGCCACCAGCACGGGGCCTGGCTACACCTTC | CATSTGPGYTF
TRBJ2-4 | few | TRBV12-3/TRBV12-4 | . | TGTGCCAGCAGTACGCGGACAGGGAGGGCCCAAAACATTCAGTACTTC | CASSTRTGRAQNIQYF
TRBJ1-2 | many | TRBV5-1 | TRBD1 | TGCGCCAGCAGCTTTAAAGGGGGCAACTATGGCTACACCTTC | CASSFKGGNYGYTF
TRBJ2-2 | . | TRBV7-2 | . | TGTGCCAGCAGCTTAGTGTCCGCGGGGGAGCTGTTTTTT | CASSLVSAGELFF